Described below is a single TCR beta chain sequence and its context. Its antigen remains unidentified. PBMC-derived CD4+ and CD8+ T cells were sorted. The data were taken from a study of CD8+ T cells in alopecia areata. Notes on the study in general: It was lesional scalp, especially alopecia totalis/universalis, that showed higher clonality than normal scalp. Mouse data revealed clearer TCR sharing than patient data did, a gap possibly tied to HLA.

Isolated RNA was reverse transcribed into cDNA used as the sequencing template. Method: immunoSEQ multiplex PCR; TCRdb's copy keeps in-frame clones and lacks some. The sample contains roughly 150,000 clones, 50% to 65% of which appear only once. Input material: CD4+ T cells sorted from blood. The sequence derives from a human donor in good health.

The DNA of the CDR3 is TGCAGCGTTCCGAGGACTAGCGGGAGGGTTGCCACCGGGGAGCTGTTTTTT. Translated: CSVPRTSGRVATGELFF. The chain recombines TRBV29-1 with TRBJ2-2, with 15 bases matching TRBD2. Germline V CDR1 and CDR2: SQVTM, ANQGSEA. This CDR3 is built from 17 residues. Trimming at V came to 5 bases and at J to 4 bases, leaving 8 bases not matched to a gene.